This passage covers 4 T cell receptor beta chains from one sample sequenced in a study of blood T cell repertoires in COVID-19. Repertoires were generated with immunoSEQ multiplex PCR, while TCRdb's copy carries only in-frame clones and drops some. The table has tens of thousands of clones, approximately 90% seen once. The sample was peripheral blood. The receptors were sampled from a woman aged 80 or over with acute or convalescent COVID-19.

CDR3 in DNA: TGTGCCAGCAGCGTAGCGGTGGGACAGGGCATTGGCGCCGGGGAGCTGTTTTTT. Its protein is CASSVAVGQGIGAGELFF. The chain combines TRBV9 with TRBJ2-2, with TRBD1 identical over 9 bases. The CDR3 consists of 18 residues. Germline CDR1 is SGDLS and CDR2 is YYNGEE. V trimming: 0 bases; J trimming: 6 bases; junction bases outside the gene matches: 12.

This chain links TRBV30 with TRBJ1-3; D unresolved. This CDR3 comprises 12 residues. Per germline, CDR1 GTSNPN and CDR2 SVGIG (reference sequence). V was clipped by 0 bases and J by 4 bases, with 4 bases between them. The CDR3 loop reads CAWSVLGNTIYF. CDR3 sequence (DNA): TGTGCCTGGAGTGTACTGGGAAACACCATATATTTT.

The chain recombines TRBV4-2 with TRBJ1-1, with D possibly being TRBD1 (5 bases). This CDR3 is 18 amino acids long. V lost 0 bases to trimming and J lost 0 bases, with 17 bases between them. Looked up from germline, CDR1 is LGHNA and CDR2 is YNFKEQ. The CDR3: CASSQEVGSGFVNTEAFF. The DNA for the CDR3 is TGTGCCAGCAGCCAAGAGGTAGGTTCAGGGTTTGTGAACACTGAAGCTTTCTTT.

The CDR3 protein is CASSLASLAGVKDNEQFF. The CDR3, as DNA: TGTGCCAGCAGCTTGGCAAGTTTAGCGGGAGTGAAGGACAATGAGCAGTTCTTC. This chain links TRBV5-4 with TRBJ2-1, with TRBD2 matching 9 bases. V lost 0 bases to trimming and J lost 5 bases; unmatched junction nucleotides: 12. Per the germline V gene, CDR1 is SGHNT and CDR2 is YYREEE (reference sequence). CDR3 length: 18 residues.